This TCR beta chain was sequenced for a study of CD8 T cells in ankylosing spondylitis. Study outcomes and limitations: Disease-linked clones displayed a CD8+ phenotype and appeared relatively rarely in peripheral blood. It was reported that disease-linked clones were significantly enriched in matched ankylosing spondylitis synovial fluid. Existing reports had already noted some motif variants in reactive arthritis synovial fluid and blood. Under 10 highly homologous variants formed a TCR beta motif that appeared characteristic of ankylosing spondylitis blood.

This clonotype was counted many times. The antigen remains undetermined. The TCR beta libraries were generated through quantitative 5'-RACE incorporating molecular barcodes. Via MiXCR, TCRdb re-called the 5' RACE reads, giving one row per CDR3 protein. The table lists 450,000 to 550,000 distinct CDR3 sequences, roughly 5% of them singletons. V was pared by 3 bases and J by 4 bases, with 12 bases between. CDR3 size: 13 residues. Germline V gene sequence: CDR1 DFQATT, CDR2 SNEGSKA (reference sequence). Sequenced material: blood, either unsorted or a sorted T cell fraction (not recorded which). The chain combines TRBV20-1 with TRBJ1-1; no reliable D call. The TCR sequence derives from a male donor with ankylosing spondylitis. The CDR3 loop reads CSASREALTEAFF. The CDR3 nucleotides are TGCAGTGCTAGTAGAGAGGCCCTCACTGAAGCTTTCTTT.